This T cell receptor beta chain stems from a study of identical twins. TCRdb called the 5' RACE reads again in MiXCR, with one record for every CDR3 protein. The profile shows 200,000 to 250,000 distinct CDR3 sequences, 6% to 9% of them singletons. These records were also assigned to another study, of yellow fever vaccine responses in identical twins.

The sequencing input was memory (CD45RO+) T cells sorted from blood. This TCR was recovered from a woman between 18 and 29 years old in good health.

The CDR3 DNA sequence: TGTGCCAGCCCTACCACAAGCTCTGGGGCCAACGTCCTGACTTTC. It is translated as CASPTTSSGANVLTF. The rearrangement uses TRBV18 and TRBJ2-6; D gene ambiguous. Trimming cost V 8 bases and J 0 bases, with 11 bases left between them. Germline CDR1 KGHSH, CDR2 LQKENI. CDR3 length: 15 residues. Based on the CDR3 plus reference TRBV18 and TRBJ2-6, the full variable domain is NAGVMQNPRHLVRRRGQEARLRCSPMKGHSHVYWYRQLPEEGLKFMVYLQKENIIDESGMPKERFSAEFPKEGPSILRIQQVVRGDSAAYFCASPTTSSGANVLTFGAGSRLTVL.